These 10 T cell receptor beta chains originate from one sample sequenced in a study of blood T cell repertoires in COVID-19 (dated by TCRdb to the early 2020s). Library construction relied on the immunoSEQ multiplex PCR assay. TCRdb limited this immuneACCESS table to in-frame rearrangements with V and J called. A share of clones is missing; checked studies link under half to unresolved V genes, and the rest is unexplained. This sample gives some 87,000 clones in total; around three quarters of them show up just once. The ten largest clones add up to about 8.1% of the sample. Specimen: peripheral blood. The receptors originated from a middle-aged man who had recovered from COVID-19.

The J gene is TRBJ2-3, the V gene TRBV19; a weak D match, TRBD2 (6 bases). Germline CDR1 LNHDA, CDR2 SQIVND (reference sequence). This CDR3 region has 15 residues. The ends were cut back, 9 bases at V and 1 base at J, with 17 bases in the middle. CDR3 bases: TGTGCCAGCCGTCTCAGCGGGTTAGGCACAGATACGCAGTATTTT. Amino acids: CASRLSGLGTDTQYF.

This clone was observed once. Other DNA sequences in the same sample also yield this CDR3. The chain carries TRBV7-9 and TRBJ1-6; no reliable D call. Germline CDR1 is SEHNR and CDR2 is FQNEAQ (reference sequence). V lost 3 bases and J 6 bases, leaving 3 bases between the germline ends. The CDR3 is 12 residues long. Here the CDR3 reads CASSFSNSPLHF. DNA for the CDR3: TGTGCCAGCAGCTTCAGTAATTCACCCCTCCACTTT.

This clone was seen once. The V and J genes are TRBV7-2 and TRBJ2-3; D unresolved. Germline CDR1 SGHTA, CDR2 FQGNSA. The ends were cut back, 2 bases at V and 9 bases at J, with 6 bases in the middle. The CDR3 is 11 amino acids. CDR3 nucleotide sequence: TGTGCCAGCAGCTTACTTCTGACGCAGTATTTT. Translation gives CASSLLLTQYF.

This clone appeared a single time. The chain combines TRBV6-5 with TRBJ1-1; 8 bases align to TRBD1. CDR3 length: 15 residues. From germline, CDR1 is MNHEY and CDR2 SVGAGI. V gave up 6 bases and J gave up 1 base; unmatched junction bases: 7. The CDR3 sequence is CASRGFGTGNTEAFF. The DNA of the CDR3 is TGTGCCAGCAGGGGCTTTGGGACAGGGAACACTGAAGCTTTCTTT.

The chain links TRBV10-3 to TRBJ1-2, with D possibly matching TRBD1 (5 bases). This CDR3 is built from 15 residues. CDR1 ENHRY and CDR2 SYGVKD come from the germline V gene. The V gene lost 3 bases and the J gene lost 7 bases, with 18 bases spanning the gap. The CDR3 sequence: CAISDSTSGLIGYTF. In nucleotides, the CDR3 is TGTGCCATCAGTGACTCCACCTCAGGGCTAATTGGCTACACCTTC.

This chain links TRBV2 with TRBJ2-1; perhaps TRBD2 as D (5 bases). The length of the CDR3 is 14 residues. The germline V and J ends were trimmed by 6 bases and 6 bases, with 15 bases remaining between them. The germline V gene has CDR1 SNHLY and CDR2 FYNNEI. The CDR3 here is CASRVMASTNEQFF. The CDR3 nucleotides read TGTGCCAGCAGGGTTATGGCTAGCACCAATGAGCAGTTCTTC.

The rearrangement joins TRBV3-1 (or the pseudogene TRBV3-2) to TRBJ2-1, with TRBD2 as a possible D gene (6 bases). The CDR3 consists of 13 residues. CDR1 is LGHDT, CDR2 YNNKEL, per germline (reference sequence). Trimming took off 0 bases at V and 12 bases at J, with 12 bases between the two ends. CDR3 sequence: CASSQESGAGQFF. As DNA, the CDR3 is TGTGCCAGCAGCCAAGAGAGTGGAGCGGGGCAGTTCTTC.

The CDR3 DNA reads as TGTGCCAGCAGTGGGGCAGCTCGCAATCAGCCCCAGCATTTT. Its protein is CASSGAARNQPQHF. The chain combines TRBV25-1 with TRBJ1-5; no firm D call. V lost 4 bases to trimming and J lost 2 bases, with 9 bases between them. The V gene's germline CDR1 is MGHDK and CDR2 SYGVNS. There are 14 residues in the CDR3.

This chain uses TRBV2 with TRBJ2-2; 10 nucleotides align to TRBD1. There are 15 residues in the CDR3. Germline CDR1 is SNHLY and CDR2 is FYNNEI. V lost 8 bases and J lost 5; bases outside the gene matches: 8. The CDR3, as DNA: TGTGCCAGCCGGACAGGGGGAGGTGGGACCGGGGAGCTGTTTTTT. This gives the protein CASRTGGGGTGELFF.

V usage is TRBV30 and J usage is TRBJ2-7; TRBD2 matches at 10 bases. This CDR3 has 18 residues. V shed 0 bases and J 2 bases; nucleotides not matched to a gene: 13. Germline V gene lookup returns CDR1 GTSNPN and CDR2 SVGIG (reference sequence). DNA of the CDR3: TGTGCCTGGAGTGTAAGGTCGACTAGCGGGCCTAAGGCCTACGAGCAGTACTTC. As protein: CAWSVRSTSGPKAYEQYF.